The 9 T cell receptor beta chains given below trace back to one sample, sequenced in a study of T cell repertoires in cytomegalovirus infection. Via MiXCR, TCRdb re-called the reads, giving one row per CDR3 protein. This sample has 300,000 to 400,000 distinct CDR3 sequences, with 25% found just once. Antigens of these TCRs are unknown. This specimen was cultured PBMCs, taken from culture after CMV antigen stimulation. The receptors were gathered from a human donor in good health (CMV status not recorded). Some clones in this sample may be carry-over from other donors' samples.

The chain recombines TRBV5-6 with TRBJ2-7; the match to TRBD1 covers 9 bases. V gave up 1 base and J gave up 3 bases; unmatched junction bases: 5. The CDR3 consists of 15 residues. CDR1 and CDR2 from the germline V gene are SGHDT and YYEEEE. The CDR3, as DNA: TGTGCCAGCAGCTTGCTGGGGACAGGGAGCTACGAGCAGTACTTC. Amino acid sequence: CASSLLGTGSYEQYF. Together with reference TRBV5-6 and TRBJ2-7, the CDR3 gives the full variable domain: DAGVTQSPTHLIKTRGQQVTLRCSPKSGHDTVSWYQQALGQGPQFIFQYYEEEERQRGNFPDRFSGHQFPNYSSELNVNALLLGDSALYLCASSLLGTGSYEQYFGPGTRLTVT.

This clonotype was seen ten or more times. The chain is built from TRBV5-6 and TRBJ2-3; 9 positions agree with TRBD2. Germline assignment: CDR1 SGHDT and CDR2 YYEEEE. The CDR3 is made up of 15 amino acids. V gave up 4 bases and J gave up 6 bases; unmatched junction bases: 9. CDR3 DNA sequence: TGTGCCAGCAGCGGTAGCGGGAGAGACTGGGATACGCAGTATTTT. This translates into CASSGSGRDWDTQYF.

In DNA, the CDR3 is TGCGCCTGCAGCTTGCGAGGTTTACCCTACGAGCAGTACGTC. It yields the protein CACSLRGLPYEQYV. V and J are TRBV5-1 and TRBJ2-7, with D uncertain. The germline CDR1 and CDR2 sequences are SGHRS and YFSETQ. CDR3 length: 14 residues.

CDR3 bases: TGTGCCAGCAGTCCCCTTGGGACAGGGTCAGATACGCAGTATTTT. Its protein is CASSPLGTGSDTQYF. The rearrangement links TRBV6-8 to TRBJ2-3; the match to TRBD1 covers 9 bases. The CDR3 is made up of 15 amino acids. Germline CDR1 reads MNHGY; CDR2 reads SAAAGT. V lost 5 bases to trimming and J lost 4 bases; unmatched junction nucleotides: 7.

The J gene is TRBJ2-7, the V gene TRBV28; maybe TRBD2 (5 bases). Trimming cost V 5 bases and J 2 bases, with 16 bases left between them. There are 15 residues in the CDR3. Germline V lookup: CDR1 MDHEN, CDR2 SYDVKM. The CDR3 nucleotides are TGTGCCAGCAGTCACGCCGGGCGGGTGCCCTACGAGCAGTACTTC. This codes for CASSHAGRVPYEQYF.

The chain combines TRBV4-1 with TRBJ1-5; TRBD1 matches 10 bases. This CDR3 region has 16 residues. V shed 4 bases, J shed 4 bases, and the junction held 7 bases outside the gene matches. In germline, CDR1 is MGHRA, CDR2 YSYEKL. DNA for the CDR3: TGCGCCAGCAGCCGGAACCGGGACAGGGGTAATCAGCCCCAGCATTTT. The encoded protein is CASSRNRDRGNQPQHF.

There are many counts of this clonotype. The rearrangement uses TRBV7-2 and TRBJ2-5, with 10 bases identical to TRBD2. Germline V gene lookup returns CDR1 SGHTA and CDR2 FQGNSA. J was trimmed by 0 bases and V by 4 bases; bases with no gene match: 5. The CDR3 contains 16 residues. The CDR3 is CASSSLSGRYQETQYF. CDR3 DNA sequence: TGTGCCAGCAGCTCCCTTAGCGGGAGGTACCAAGAGACCCAGTACTTC.

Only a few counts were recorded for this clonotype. CDR3 nucleotide sequence: TGTGCCAGCAGTTACTCGACAAGTACAGGGAGCTCCTATAATTCACCCCTCCACTTT. This translates into CASSYSTSTGSSYNSPLHF. The chain links TRBV6-5 to TRBJ1-6, with D possibly being TRBD1 (6 bases). V was shortened by 0 bases and J by 0 bases, with 15 bases between the two germline ends. The germline V gene has CDR1 MNHEY and CDR2 SVGAGI. The CDR3 runs 19 residues.

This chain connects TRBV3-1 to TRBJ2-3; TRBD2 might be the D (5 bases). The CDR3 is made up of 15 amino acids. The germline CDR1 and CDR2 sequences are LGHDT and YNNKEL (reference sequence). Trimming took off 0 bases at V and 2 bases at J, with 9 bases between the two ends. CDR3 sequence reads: CASSQEVGITDTQYF. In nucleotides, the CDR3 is TGTGCCAGCAGCCAAGAGGTCGGGATCACAGATACGCAGTATTTT.